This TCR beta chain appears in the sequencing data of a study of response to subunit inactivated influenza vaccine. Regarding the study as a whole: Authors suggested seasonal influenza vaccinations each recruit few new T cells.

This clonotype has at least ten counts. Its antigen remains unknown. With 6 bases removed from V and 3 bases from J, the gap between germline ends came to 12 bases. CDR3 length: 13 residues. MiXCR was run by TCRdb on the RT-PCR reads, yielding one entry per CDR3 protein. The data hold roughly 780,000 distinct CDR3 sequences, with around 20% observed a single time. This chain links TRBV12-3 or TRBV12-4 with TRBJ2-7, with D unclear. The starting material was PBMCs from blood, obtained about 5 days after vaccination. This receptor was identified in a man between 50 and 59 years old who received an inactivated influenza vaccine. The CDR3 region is CASRPSLYYEQYF. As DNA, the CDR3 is TGTGCCAGCAGACCATCACTTTACTACGAGCAGTACTTC.